A selection of T cell receptor beta chains follows, all from one sample in a study of T cell changes during pregnancy in multiple sclerosis. Clones were read by immunoSEQ multiplex PCR, and TCRdb kept only the in-frame ones, dropping some. The top ten clones hold roughly 1.4% of a sample with roughly 80,000 clones, approximately 90% of them seen once. Sample: peripheral blood, taken before pregnancy. All receptors come from a female donor with multiple sclerosis, enrolled in a pregnancy study. The CDR3 runs from the conserved cysteine through the conserved F or W. D genes are given only for firm matches. For some rows the clone size is stated as once, few or many, or as a class when expanded; others skip it.

>TRBV18|NA|TRBJ2-6|16|once
CASSQGSGAGANVLTF
TGTGCCAGCTCGCAGGGGTCAGGGGCTGGGGCCAACGTCCTGACTTTC
>TRBV5-6|TRBD1|TRBJ1-2|13|NA
CASSYSQGGGYTF
TGTGCCAGCAGCTATTCCCAGGGGGGTGGCTACACCTTC
>TRBV30|TRBD1|TRBJ1-5|13|NA
CAWSRQGGQPQHF
TGTGCCTGGAGTAGACAGGGGGGTCAGCCCCAGCATTTT
>TRBV7-2|NA|TRBJ2-2|14|NA
CASSLEGAAGELFF
TGTGCCAGCAGCTTAGAGGGAGCGGCCGGGGAGCTGTTTTTT
>TRBV4-1|TRBD2|TRBJ2-1|15|NA
CASRLLPSGAPEQFF
TGCGCCAGCAGATTATTGCCTAGCGGGGCACCTGAGCAGTTCTTC
>TRBV5-1|TRBD2|TRBJ2-3|15|NA
CASRSGGGQADTQYF
TGCGCCAGCAGATCGGGGGGGGGCCAGGCAGATACGCAGTATTTT
>TRBV6-6|NA|TRBJ2-1|12|NA
CASSSADNEQFF
TGTGCCAGCAGTTCTGCAGACAATGAGCAGTTCTTC
>TRBV5-6|NA|TRBJ1-2|16|NA
CASSRLDRDNSYGYTF
TGTGCCAGCAGTCGGCTGGACCGGGACAACTCCTATGGCTACACCTTC
>TRBV6-4|TRBD1|TRBJ1-1|15|NA
CASSGEPGQGTEAFF
TGTGCCAGCAGTGGTGAGCCGGGACAGGGGACTGAAGCTTTCTTT
>TRBV14|NA|TRBJ1-3|13|NA
CASSPVSGNTIYF
TGTGCCAGCAGCCCTGTATCTGGAAACACCATATATTTT
>TRBV4-1|NA|TRBJ2-7|17|NA
CASSQTDDGGLTYEQYF
TGCGCCAGCAGCCAAACCGATGACGGGGGGCTGACCTACGAGCAGTACTTC
>TRBV5-1|TRBD1|TRBJ2-2|16|NA
CASSLGDRGRTGELFF
TGCGCCAGCAGCTTGGGCGACAGGGGGCGCACCGGGGAGCTGTTTTTT
>TRBV7-9|TRBD2|TRBJ2-1|16|NA
CASSLPTSAFDNEQFF
TGTGCCAGCAGCTTACCCACTAGCGCTTTTGACAATGAGCAGTTCTTC
>TRBV15|NA|TRBJ2-5|13|NA
CATDHERGETQYF
TGTGCCACCGACCACGAAAGGGGGGAGACCCAGTACTTC
>TRBV6-5|TRBD1|TRBJ1-2|15|NA
CASRGTGAANYGYTF
TGTGCCAGCAGGGGGACAGGGGCAGCTAACTATGGCTACACCTTC